This is a list of T cell receptor beta chains from one sample in a study of T cell responses to AZD1222 COVID-19 vaccine. TCRdb keeps only in-frame clones here, not all; method: immunoSEQ multiplex PCR. The table lists approximately 150,000 clones, less than 95% of them singletons, with approximately 1.4% in the top ten. This material consisted of peripheral blood, taken on day 0 of AZD1222 vaccination. All receptors come from an adult in good health. Both conserved end residues are part of each CDR3. D genes are given only for firm matches. Not every row has a clone size; where given, it reads once, few, many or a size class.

j_gene,abundance,d_gene,v_gene,CDR3nt,CDR3aa
TRBJ2-1,-,-,TRBV20-1,TGCAGTGCTAGGGACAATGAGCAGTTCTTC,CSARDNEQFF
TRBJ1-1,-,TRBD1,TRBV29-1,TGCAGCGCCATGACAGGGAATGAAGCTTTCTTT,CSAMTGNEAFF
TRBJ1-6,-,TRBD1,TRBV4-1,TGCGCCAGCAGCCACAGACAGGGGGATAATTCACCCCTCCACTTT,CASSHRQGDNSPLHF
TRBJ1-5,-,-,TRBV3-1/TRBV3-2,TGTGCCAGCAGCCAAGGGACAGCAAATCAGCCCCAGCATTTT,CASSQGTANQPQHF
TRBJ2-7,-,TRBD1,TRBV2,TGTGCCAGCAGTCCACGTGGACAGGGGGTGACCTACGAGCAGTACTTC,CASSPRGQGVTYEQYF
TRBJ1-2,-,-,TRBV6-1,TGTGCCAGCAGTGAAATGGGGGGGCTGAAGGGCTACACCTTC,CASSEMGGLKGYTF
TRBJ2-1,once,-,TRBV5-5,TGTGCCAGCCGCGCGGAGGGCCCATCCGTGGGGGATGAGCAGTTCTTC,CASRAEGPSVGDEQFF
TRBJ2-5,-,-,TRBV29-1,TGCAGCGTTGTACTCGGGAGCCAAGAGACCCAGTACTTC,CSVVLGSQETQYF
TRBJ2-4,-,-,TRBV3-1/TRBV3-2,TGTGCCAGCAGCCAACAAAACATTCAGTACTTC,CASSQQNIQYF
TRBJ2-7,-,TRBD2,TRBV28,TGTGCCAGCAGTTTATCCACCGGGACTAGCGGCTCCTACGAGCAGTACTTC,CASSLSTGTSGSYEQYF
TRBJ1-4,once,-,TRBV12-5,TGTGCTAGTGGTTTGGTAGGGGAAAAACTGTTTTTT,CASGLVGEKLFF
TRBJ1-5,few,TRBD1,TRBV2,TGTGCCAGCAGTAAGGACAGGGCGTTAAATCAGCCCCAGCATTTT,CASSKDRALNQPQHF
TRBJ1-5,-,-,TRBV6-2/TRBV6-3,TGTGCCAGCAGTTACTCGAATGTATATCAGCCCCAGCATTTT,CASSYSNVYQPQHF
TRBJ2-1,-,-,TRBV5-6,TGTGCCAGCAGCCCAACTGAGGACAATGAGCAGTTCTTC,CASSPTEDNEQFF
TRBJ1-2,-,TRBD1,TRBV5-6,TGTGCCAGCACCCGGGGGAGACAGGGGGTAGCTAACTATGGCTACACCTTC,CASTRGRQGVANYGYTF
TRBJ2-1,-,TRBD2,TRBV28,TGTGCCAGCTTTGGGGGAGGCGGGAGCCTAAATGAGCAGTTCTTC,CASFGGGGSLNEQFF
TRBJ2-7,-,TRBD2,TRBV5-4,TGTGCCAGCAGCTTCCGAGCGGGGCCGATTGGCGAGCAGTACTTC,CASSFRAGPIGEQYF
TRBJ1-4,-,-,TRBV29-1,TGCAGCGTTCTGGGCCCTCCGGGGAATGAAAAACTGTTTTTT,CSVLGPPGNEKLFF
TRBJ2-4,-,-,TRBV10-3,TGTGCCATCAGTGAGTCGTCGGAGGACATTCAGTACTTC,CAISESSEDIQYF
TRBJ1-2,few,-,TRBV12-2,TGTGCAAGTCGCTTAGCGCAGCGGACAGGGCCTACTAACTATGGCTACACCTTC,CASRLAQRTGPTNYGYTF
TRBJ1-5,-,TRBD1,TRBV18,TGTGCCAGTCATCCCCCCGGGACAGGGGACAATCAGCCCCAGCATTTT,CASHPPGTGDNQPQHF
TRBJ2-1,-,TRBD1,TRBV19,TGTGCCAGTAGTACTGGGACAGGGTACGGCATCAATGAGCAGTTCTTC,CASSTGTGYGINEQFF
TRBJ2-1,-,TRBD2,TRBV7-2,TGTGCCAGCAGCCCTGCGGCGGGAGGGGGCAATGAGCAGTTCTTC,CASSPAAGGGNEQFF
TRBJ1-5,-,-,TRBV5-4,TGTGCCAGCAGCTTGGATGGGGGGCCCCAGCATTTT,CASSLDGGPQHF
TRBJ2-7,-,-,TRBV3-1/TRBV3-2,TGTGCCAGCAGCTCCTGGGGCTACGAGCAGTACTTC,CASSSWGYEQYF
TRBJ1-4,few,TRBD1,TRBV6-5,TGTGCCAGCACTCGGGGAGGGACAGGGAGTGAAAAACTGTTTTTT,CASTRGGTGSEKLFF
TRBJ2-7,once,-,TRBV11-2,TGTGCCAGCAGCCACACCCGAGGCTCCTACGAGCAGTACTTC,CASSHTRGSYEQYF
TRBJ2-3,-,-,TRBV5-1,TGCGCCAGCAGCTCGGCCACTAGCCTGGGCACAGATACGCAGTATTTT,CASSSATSLGTDTQYF
TRBJ1-2,-,-,TRBV20-1,TGCAGTGCTAGTGTCGCAGGGTTAAAAGGCTACACCTTC,CSASVAGLKGYTF
TRBJ2-5,-,-,TRBV6-1,TGTGCCAGCAGTGAGTTTGGACGGTGGGAGACCCAGTACTTC,CASSEFGRWETQYF
TRBJ1-3,-,-,TRBV6-5,TGTGCCAGCAGTTACTCGTTGACATCTGGAAACACCATATATTTT,CASSYSLTSGNTIYF
TRBJ2-2,-,-,TRBV5-1,TGCGCCAGCAGCTTGGGCCTCACCGGGGAGCTGTTTTTT,CASSLGLTGELFF
TRBJ2-1,few,-,TRBV21-1,TGTGCCAGCAGCCCTCTGACTAGCCGGAATGAGCAGTTCTTC,CASSPLTSRNEQFF
TRBJ1-2,-,-,TRBV5-4,TGTGCCAGCAGCCCCCCGCAGGAAGCCACCTTC,CASSPPQEATF
TRBJ1-2,-,TRBD1,TRBV5-1,TGCGCCAGCAGCCAAAGCGGAGAGGGGGCAGTTGGCTACACCTTC,CASSQSGEGAVGYTF
TRBJ2-2,-,-,TRBV4-2,TGTGCCAGCGGCCATGGGAGAACCACAGTCGCGAACACCGGGGAGCTGTTTTTT,CASGHGRTTVANTGELFF
TRBJ1-2,-,-,TRBV19,TGTGCCAGTACTCGGAGGGCAGGGAAGGACTTCTATGGCTACACCTTC,CASTRRAGKDFYGYTF
TRBJ2-7,-,TRBD2,TRBV11-3,TGTGCCAGCAGCCCGGGGGGGTACGAGCAGTACTTC,CASSPGGYEQYF
TRBJ1-1,-,-,TRBV2,TGTGCCAGCAGTGAAGCCACAGGGCCCCCTATGAACACTGAAGCTTTCTTT,CASSEATGPPMNTEAFF
TRBJ2-5,-,-,TRBV6-5,TGTGCCAGCAGCTGGACCGATACTAAAGGGACCCAGTACTTC,CASSWTDTKGTQYF
TRBJ2-1,once,TRBD2,TRBV19,TGTGCCAGTAAAAGCGGGAGGGGGTACAATGAGCAGTTCTTC,CASKSGRGYNEQFF
TRBJ1-2,-,TRBD1,TRBV5-1,TGCGCCAGCACAGGGACAGGGGATGGTGGTGGCTACACCTTC,CASTGTGDGGGYTF
TRBJ1-1,-,-,TRBV7-2,TGTGCCAGCAGCTTGAAACTCGACACTGAAGCTTTCTTT,CASSLKLDTEAFF
TRBJ1-1,-,-,TRBV20-1,TGCAGTGCGGCCACAGGCGAAGCTTTCTTT,CSAATGEAFF
TRBJ1-1,-,TRBD1,TRBV4-1,TGCGCCAGCAGCCAAGCCGACAGGGGATCGACTGAAGCTTTCTTT,CASSQADRGSTEAFF
TRBJ2-2,-,TRBD1,TRBV10-3,TGTGCCATCCCTGACAGGGCCGACACCGGGGAGCTGTTTTTT,CAIPDRADTGELFF
TRBJ1-1,-,-,TRBV6-5,TGTGCCAGCAGTTACTCGCGGGGAGACACTGAAGCTTTCTTT,CASSYSRGDTEAFF
TRBJ1-5,-,-,TRBV7-8,TGTGCCAGCAGCTTCCTCGGAGGGGAGAGCAATCAGCCCCAGCATTTT,CASSFLGGESNQPQHF